Each of the 3 T cell receptor beta chains below was sequenced from the same sample in a study of post-analysis software for immune sequencing data. Carried by the TCR beta cDNA libraries were unique molecular identifiers. TCRdb used MiXCR to reprocess the PCR reads, holding one entry per CDR3 protein. The repertoire has 450,000 to 700,000 distinct CDR3 sequences, 44% of them found once; the top ten carry 1.5% to 2%. Findings and limits, study-wide: Patients carried roughly 5 TRBV segments more frequently than controls did, and TRBV5-6, TRBV5-1 and TRBV20-1 were among them.

The antigens of these receptors remain unknown. Sequencing was performed on blood. These receptors were obtained from a girl aged 5-17 years with multiple sclerosis.

This clonotype was observed once. One base away lies a much larger clone, so this may be a sequencing read error. The genes are TRBV5-1 and TRBJ2-1; 7 bases fit TRBD1. From germline, CDR1 is SGHRS and CDR2 YFSETQ. This CDR3 has 13 residues. The CDR3 loop reads CASSFYRGNVQFF. As DNA, the CDR3 is TGCGCCAGCAGCTTTTACAGGGGCAATGTGCAGTTCTTC.

This clonotype appeared a few times. The chain has TRBV4-2 and TRBJ2-3, with 7 bases aligning to TRBD2. Trimming at V came to 5 bases and at J to 2 bases, leaving 10 bases not matched to a gene. The CDR3 has 16 residues. Germline values: CDR1 LGHNA, CDR2 YNFKEQ. CDR3 sequence (DNA): TGTGCCAGCAGCGCCCGGCTCAGCGGGGCCACAGATACGCAGTATTTT. It codes for CASSARLSGATDTQYF.

The chain couples TRBV6-6 to TRBJ2-5, with unresolved D. The end of the DNA aligns better with TRBJ2-7, so the J call may be wrong. Germline V CDR1 and CDR2: MNHNY, SVGAGI (reference sequence). CDR3 length: 12 amino acids. CDR3 sequence: CASSYRFYEQYF. Here the CDR3 DNA reads TGTGCCAGCAGTTACCGCTTCTACGAGCAGTACTTC.